These 9 T cell receptor beta chains were all obtained from the same sample, sequenced in a study of Graves' ophthalmopathy and Graves' hyperthyroidism. Transcripts of RNA were the source for amplifying TCR beta CDR3 regions. HTBI primers were employed in first-round RT-PCR, then a second-round multiplex PCR followed. TCRdb itself ran the multiplex PCR reads through MiXCR, one entry per CDR3 protein. The sample consists of some 47,000 distinct CDR3 sequences, under 55% of them appearing once. What was sequenced was peripheral blood. Every receptor here comes from an adult man with Graves' ophthalmopathy.

A note on this clonotype: This CDR3 is missing its conserved last phenylalanine or tryptophan, likely due to a read error. Because the CDR3's place on the DNA is in doubt, the DNA is left out and the CDR3 is given as listed by TCRdb. The V and J genes are TRBV7-8 and TRBJ2-7. Germline assignment: CDR1 SGHVS and CDR2 FQNEAQ. Including both end residues, the CDR3 is 9 amino acids long. The CDR3 spells CASSLLGSE.

The chain has TRBV19 and TRBJ2-3; 8 positions match TRBD2. Trimming at V came to 10 bases and at J to 2 bases, leaving 8 bases not matched to a gene. The CDR3 consists of 14 residues. Germline values: CDR1 LNHDA, CDR2 SQIVND (reference sequence). CDR3: CATGPAGATDTQYF. CDR3 nucleotides: TGTGCCACAGGGCCAGCGGGAGCCACAGATACGCAGTATTTT.

This sequence joins TRBV25-1 and TRBJ1-1; TRBD1 agrees at 9 bases. V shed 3 bases and J 4 bases; nucleotides not matched to a gene: 3. The CDR3 spans 14 residues. Germline-derived CDR1 and CDR2 are MGHDK and SYGVNS. CDR3 sequence reads: CASSDRTGVTEAFF. DNA of the CDR3: TGTGCCAGCAGTGATAGGACAGGGGTCACTGAAGCTTTCTTT.

There are many counts of this clonotype. The chain employs TRBV20-1 and TRBJ2-1, with TRBD1 identical over 8 bases. Trimming removed 6 bases from V and 3 bases from J; junction bases left unmatched: 10. Germline values: CDR1 DFQATT, CDR2 SNEGSKA (reference sequence). The CDR3 spans 15 residues. Here the CDR3 DNA reads TGCAGTGCGCCCCTCCAGGGGGCCCACTACAATGAGCAGTTCTTC. It translates to CSAPLQGAHYNEQFF.

V usage is TRBV19 and J usage is TRBJ1-5; D perhaps matches TRBD1 (6 bases). Per the germline V gene, CDR1 is LNHDA and CDR2 is SQIVND (reference sequence). With 10 bases removed from V and 9 bases from J, the gap between germline ends came to 22 bases. The CDR3 has 14 amino acids. CDR3 nucleotide sequence: TGTGCCACCTCCCAACAGGGCCCCGATCGGCCCCAGCATTTT. Protein: CATSQQGPDRPQHF.

The V and J genes are TRBV2 and TRBJ2-7; TRBD2 might be the D (6 bases). The CDR3 has 18 amino acids. Germline loops: CDR1 SNHLY, CDR2 FYNNEI. Trimming shortened V by 3 bases and J by 1 base, and 22 bases separated the two germline ends. CDR3 bases: TGTGCCAGCAGTGACGCCATCTTACCCCTCGGGGGATCCTACGAGCAGTACTTC. Its translation: CASSDAILPLGGSYEQYF.

This chain links TRBV20-1 with TRBJ2-3, with TRBD2 as a possible D gene (6 bases). V lost 6 bases to trimming and J lost 2 bases, with 15 bases between them. CDR1 is DFQATT, CDR2 SNEGSKA, per germline (reference sequence). The CDR3 length is 14 residues. In DNA, the CDR3 is TGCAGTGCCAGCACCTGGGAGGCCACAGATACGCAGTATTTT. The encoded protein is CSASTWEATDTQYF.

V gene TRBV19 combines with J gene TRBJ1-5, with 7 bases identical to TRBD1. The CDR3 loop spans 16 amino acids. CDR1 is LNHDA and CDR2 is SQIVND in the germline V gene (reference sequence). V was pared by 2 bases and J by 0 bases, with 4 bases of the junction left unmatched. CDR3 in amino acids: CASSIMGQYSNQPQHF. The CDR3 DNA reads as TGTGCCAGTAGTATAATGGGACAGTATAGCAATCAGCCCCAGCATTTT.

The chain has TRBV5-1 and TRBJ2-3; 7 bases map to TRBD1. Germline-derived CDR1 and CDR2 are SGHRS and YFSETQ. The CDR3 runs to 16 residues. V lost 0 bases to trimming and J lost 4 bases; unmatched junction nucleotides: 8. The CDR3 sequence: CASSLVAGGSADTQYF. Here the CDR3 DNA reads TGCGCCAGCAGCTTGGTGGCAGGGGGAAGTGCAGATACGCAGTATTTT.